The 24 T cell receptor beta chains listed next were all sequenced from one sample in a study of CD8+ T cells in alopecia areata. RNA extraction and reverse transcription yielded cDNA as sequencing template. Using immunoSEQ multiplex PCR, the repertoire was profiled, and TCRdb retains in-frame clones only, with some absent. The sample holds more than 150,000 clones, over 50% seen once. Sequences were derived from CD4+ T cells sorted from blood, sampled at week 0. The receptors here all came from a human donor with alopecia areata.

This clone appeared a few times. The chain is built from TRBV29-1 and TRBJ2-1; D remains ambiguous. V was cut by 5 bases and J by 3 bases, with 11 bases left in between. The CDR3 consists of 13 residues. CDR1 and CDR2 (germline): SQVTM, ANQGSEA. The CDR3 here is CSVWSASYNEQFF. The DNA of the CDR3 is TGCAGCGTTTGGTCCGCTAGCTACAATGAGCAGTTCTTC.

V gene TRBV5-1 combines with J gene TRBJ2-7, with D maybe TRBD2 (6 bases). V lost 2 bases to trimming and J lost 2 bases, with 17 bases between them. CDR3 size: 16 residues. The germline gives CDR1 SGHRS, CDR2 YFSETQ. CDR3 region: CASSFGAGSSPYEQYF. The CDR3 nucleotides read TGCGCCAGCAGCTTTGGGGCGGGGTCCTCTCCCTACGAGCAGTACTTC.

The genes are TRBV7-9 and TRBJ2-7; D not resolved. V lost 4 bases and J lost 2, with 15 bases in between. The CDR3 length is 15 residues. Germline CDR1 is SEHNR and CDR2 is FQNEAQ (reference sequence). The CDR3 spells CASSSMGLGPYEQYF. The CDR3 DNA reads TGTGCCAGCAGCTCGATGGGTCTGGGTCCCTACGAGCAGTACTTC.

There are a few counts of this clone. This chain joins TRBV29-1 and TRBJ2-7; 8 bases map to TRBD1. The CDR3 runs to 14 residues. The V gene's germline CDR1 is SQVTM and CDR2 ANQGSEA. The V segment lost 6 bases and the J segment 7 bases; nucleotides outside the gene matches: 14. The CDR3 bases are TGCAGCGTGGCCGACGGGACAGGCGAGGAAGAGCAGTACTTC. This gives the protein CSVADGTGEEEQYF.

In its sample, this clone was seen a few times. CDR3 in amino acids: CSVEQGSQETQYF. CDR3 DNA sequence: TGCAGCGTTGAACAGGGATCCCAAGAGACCCAGTACTTC. The chain is built from TRBV29-1 and TRBJ2-5; D may be TRBD1 (5 bases). The V gene lost 2 bases and the J gene lost 1 base, with 8 bases spanning the gap. Germline CDR1 is SQVTM and CDR2 is ANQGSEA. This CDR3 spans 13 amino acids.

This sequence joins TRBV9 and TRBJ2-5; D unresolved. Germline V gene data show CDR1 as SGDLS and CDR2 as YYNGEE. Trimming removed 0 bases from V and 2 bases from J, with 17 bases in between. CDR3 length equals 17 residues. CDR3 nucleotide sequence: TGTGCCAGCAGCGTAGCCCCCCTTATGTCAATTCAAGAGACCCAGTACTTC. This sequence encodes CASSVAPLMSIQETQYF.

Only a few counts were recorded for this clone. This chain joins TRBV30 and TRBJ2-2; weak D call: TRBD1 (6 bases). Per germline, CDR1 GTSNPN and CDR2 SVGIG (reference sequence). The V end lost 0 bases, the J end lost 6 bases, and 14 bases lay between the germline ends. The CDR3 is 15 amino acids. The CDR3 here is CAWSVLRGYSGELFF. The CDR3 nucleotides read TGTGCCTGGAGTGTACTCAGGGGATATTCCGGGGAGCTGTTTTTT.

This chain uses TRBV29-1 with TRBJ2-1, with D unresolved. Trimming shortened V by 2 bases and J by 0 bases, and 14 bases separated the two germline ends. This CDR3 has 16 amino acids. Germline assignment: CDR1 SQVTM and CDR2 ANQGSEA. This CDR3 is CSVEISGRSSYNEQFF. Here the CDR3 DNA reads TGCAGCGTTGAAATTAGTGGCAGGAGCTCCTACAATGAGCAGTTCTTC.

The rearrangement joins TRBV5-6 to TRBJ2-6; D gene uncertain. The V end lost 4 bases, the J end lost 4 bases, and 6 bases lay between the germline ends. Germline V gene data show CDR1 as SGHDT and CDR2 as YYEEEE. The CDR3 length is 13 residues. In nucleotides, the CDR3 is TGTGCCAGCAGCCTCCCGGGGGCCAACGTCCTGACTTTC. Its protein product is CASSLPGANVLTF.

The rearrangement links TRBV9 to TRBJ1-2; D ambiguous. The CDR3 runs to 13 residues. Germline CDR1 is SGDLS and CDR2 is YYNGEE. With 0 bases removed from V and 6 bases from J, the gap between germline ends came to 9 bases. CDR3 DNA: TGTGCCAGCAGCGTAGAAGGCTTCGATGGCTACACCTTC. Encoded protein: CASSVEGFDGYTF.

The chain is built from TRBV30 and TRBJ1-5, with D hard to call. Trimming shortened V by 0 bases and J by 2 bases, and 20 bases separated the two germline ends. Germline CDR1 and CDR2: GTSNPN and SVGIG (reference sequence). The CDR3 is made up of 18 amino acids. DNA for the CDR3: TGTGCCTGGAGTGTACGCGGCAGCCGGTGGGAAGGCAATCAGCCCCAGCATTTT. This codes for CAWSVRGSRWEGNQPQHF.

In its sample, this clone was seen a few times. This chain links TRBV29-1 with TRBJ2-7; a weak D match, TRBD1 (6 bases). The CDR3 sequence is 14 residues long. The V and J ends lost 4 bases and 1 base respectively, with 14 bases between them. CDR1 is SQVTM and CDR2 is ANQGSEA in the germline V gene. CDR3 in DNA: TGCAGCGTTGCCCCCCGGCAGGGGTCCTACGAGCAGTACTTC. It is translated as CSVAPRQGSYEQYF.

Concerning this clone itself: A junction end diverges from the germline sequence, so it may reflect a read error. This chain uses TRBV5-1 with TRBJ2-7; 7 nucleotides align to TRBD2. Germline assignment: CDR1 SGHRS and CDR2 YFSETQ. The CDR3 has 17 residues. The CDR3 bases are TGCGCCAGCTCCATGGGGACTAACAGTGCCCAAATCTACAAGCAGTACTTC. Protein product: CASSMGTNSAQIYKQYF.

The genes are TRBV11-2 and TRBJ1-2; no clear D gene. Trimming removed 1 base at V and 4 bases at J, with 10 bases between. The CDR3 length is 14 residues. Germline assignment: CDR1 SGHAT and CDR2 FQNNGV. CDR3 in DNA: TGTGCCAGCAGCTTAGTCCAGTCGGGCTATGGCTACACCTTC. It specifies CASSLVQSGYGYTF.

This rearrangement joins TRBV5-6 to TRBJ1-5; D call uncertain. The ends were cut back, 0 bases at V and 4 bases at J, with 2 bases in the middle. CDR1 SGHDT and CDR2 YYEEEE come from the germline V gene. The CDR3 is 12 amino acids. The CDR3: CASSLENQPQHF. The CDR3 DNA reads TGTGCCAGCAGCTTGGAAAATCAGCCCCAGCATTTT.

This CDR3 is CAWRWDLQGGKQYF. Written as DNA, the CDR3 is TGTGCCTGGAGGTGGGATCTACAGGGGGGAAAGCAGTACTTC. The genes are TRBV30 and TRBJ2-7; 8 bases agree with TRBD1. J was trimmed by 8 bases and V by 3 bases; bases with no gene match: 12. The CDR3 extends over 14 amino acids. The germline V gene has CDR1 GTSNPN and CDR2 SVGIG (reference sequence).

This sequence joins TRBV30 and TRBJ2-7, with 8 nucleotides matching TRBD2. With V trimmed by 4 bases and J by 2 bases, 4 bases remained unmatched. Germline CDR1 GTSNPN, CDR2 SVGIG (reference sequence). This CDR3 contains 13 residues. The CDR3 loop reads CAWTGLVPYEQYF. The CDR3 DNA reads TGTGCCTGGACGGGACTAGTACCCTACGAGCAGTACTTC.

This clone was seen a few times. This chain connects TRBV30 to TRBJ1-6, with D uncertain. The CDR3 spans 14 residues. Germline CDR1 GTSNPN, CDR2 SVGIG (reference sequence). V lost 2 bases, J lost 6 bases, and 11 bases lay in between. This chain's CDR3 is CAWSLRSINSPLHF. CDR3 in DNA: TGTGCCTGGAGTTTAAGGTCGATTAATTCACCCCTCCACTTT.

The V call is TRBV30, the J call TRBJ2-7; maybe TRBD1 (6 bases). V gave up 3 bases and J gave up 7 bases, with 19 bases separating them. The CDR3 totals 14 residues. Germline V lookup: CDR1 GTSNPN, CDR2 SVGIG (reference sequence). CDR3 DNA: TGTGCCTGGAGGATAGACAGGTGGAGTTCGGAGCAGTACTTC. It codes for CAWRIDRWSSEQYF.

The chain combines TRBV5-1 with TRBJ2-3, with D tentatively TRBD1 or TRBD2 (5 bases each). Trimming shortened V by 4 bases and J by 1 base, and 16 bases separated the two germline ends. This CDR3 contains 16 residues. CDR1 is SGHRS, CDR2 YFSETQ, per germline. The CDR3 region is CASSAGGTRGTDTQYF. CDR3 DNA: TGCGCCAGCAGCGCTGGGGGAACTAGAGGCACAGATACGCAGTATTTT.

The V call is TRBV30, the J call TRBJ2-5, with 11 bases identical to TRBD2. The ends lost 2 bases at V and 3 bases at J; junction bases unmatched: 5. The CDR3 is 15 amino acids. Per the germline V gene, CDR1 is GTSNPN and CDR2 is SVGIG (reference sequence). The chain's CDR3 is CAWSRIAGGKETQYF. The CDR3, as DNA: TGTGCCTGGAGTCGAATAGCGGGGGGGAAAGAGACCCAGTACTTC.

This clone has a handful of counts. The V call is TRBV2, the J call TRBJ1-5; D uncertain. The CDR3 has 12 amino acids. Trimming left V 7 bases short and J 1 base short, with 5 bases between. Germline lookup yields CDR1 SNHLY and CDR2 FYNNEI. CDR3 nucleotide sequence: TGTGCCAGCAAGAGGAGCAATCAGCCCCAGCATTTT. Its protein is CASKRSNQPQHF.

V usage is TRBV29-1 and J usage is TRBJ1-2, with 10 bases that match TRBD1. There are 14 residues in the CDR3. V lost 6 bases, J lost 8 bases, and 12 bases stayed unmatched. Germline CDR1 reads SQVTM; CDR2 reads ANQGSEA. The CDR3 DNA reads TGCAGCGTCGCCGGCCGACAGGGGGCGAGAGGCTACACCTTC. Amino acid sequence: CSVAGRQGARGYTF.

This chain's CDR3 is CASSPSSEAFF. CDR3 coding DNA: TGCGCCAGCAGCCCAAGTAGTGAAGCTTTCTTT. V and J are TRBV5-1 and TRBJ1-1; D call uncertain. V shed 4 bases and J shed 7 bases, with 8 bases lying between them. Germline CDR1 SGHRS, CDR2 YFSETQ. This CDR3 comprises 11 residues.